This paragraph reports one T cell receptor delta chain. What this receptor recognizes is not known. TCRdb's protein, taken from a much larger clone, differs from this DNA's translation at residue 9, likely owing to a read error; the protein displayed comes from the DNA. The sequencing machine was an Illumina MiSeq. TCRdb processed the public reads again with the CATT caller, after which rows with matching DNA were combined. The sample table records under 8,000 delta-chain clones; around 2% of these occur just once. The ten biggest clones cover roughly 9.8% of the sample. The data derive from a study of gamma-delta chains in newborns, infants, children (dated by TCRdb to 2018 to 2020). With respect to the entire study: According to the study title, microbial exposure causes polyclonal expansion of innate gammadelta T cells right after birth. Right after human newborns were born, the researchers looked at the way microbial exposure shaped their populations of innate gammadelta T cells.

The sequence was obtained from a child who was a newborn, infant or young child, either healthy, febrile or measles-vaccinated (not recorded which). Sequenced input: blood.

The sequence in DNA is TGTGCCTGTGACACGGGGGATACTCCCCGGTACACCGATAAACTCATCTTT. It specifies CACDTGDTPRYTDKLIF. The V gene is TRDV2 and the J gene is TRDJ1; TRDD3 agrees with 9 junctional bases. V loses 1 base at its end and J loses 0 bases; junction bases beyond the gene matches: 8. Via the germline V gene, CDR1 is GEAIGNYY and CDR2 EKD. Inclusive of the bounding cysteine and phenylalanine, the CDR3 is 17 residues long. The only DNA kept is the CDR3, 51 bases in frame from the first base.